A selection of T cell receptor beta chains follows, all from one sample in a study of blood T cell repertoires in COVID-19. TCRdb's table, derived via immunoSEQ multiplex PCR, lists solely in-frame clones and lacks some. There are about 190,000 clones in the sample; around 87% occur only once, and 2.7% lies in the top ten. The source material was peripheral blood. These receptors all stem from a man aged 35-49 years with active or convalescent COVID-19. Each CDR3 is given with its conserved first and last residue. D genes are given only for firm matches.

V	J	D	CDR3
TRBV6-5	TRBJ2-1	NA	CASSSLLQNEQFF
TRBV7-2	TRBJ2-7	NA	CASSLEGVAYEQYF
TRBV2	TRBJ2-3	NA	CASRALRTDTQYF
TRBV30	TRBJ1-4	NA	CAWSVPRVAKLFF
TRBV27	TRBJ1-2	NA	CASSSTGFNYGYTF
TRBV5-4	TRBJ1-4	NA	CASSSAGNEKLFF
TRBV2	TRBJ1-1	NA	CARNNRRNTEAFF
TRBV23-1	TRBJ2-5	TRBD2	CASSRGRGSQETQYF
TRBV11-3	TRBJ2-3	TRBD1	CASSPGQGYTDTQYF
TRBV28	TRBJ2-7	TRBD2	CASSRGGPYEQYF
TRBV11-3	TRBJ1-5	NA	CASSLQGEGQPQHF
TRBV4-3	TRBJ1-4	TRBD1	CASSQKKGTGNEKLFF
TRBV5-8	TRBJ2-5	TRBD2	CASSPGPGGQETQYF
TRBV6-2/TRBV6-3	TRBJ1-6	TRBD1	CASSAGQGERPLHF
TRBV3-1/TRBV3-2	TRBJ1-1	TRBD1	CASSTPGQGSTEAFF
TRBV7-9	TRBJ2-3	NA	CASSLEWGPKDTQYF
TRBV4-2	TRBJ1-6	NA	CASSQDRPSDSPLHF
TRBV18	TRBJ1-3	TRBD1	CASSEGQGGSGNTIYF
TRBV9	TRBJ2-3	NA	CASSVGRNTQYF
TRBV2	TRBJ2-5	TRBD1	CASSRQGGEETQYF
TRBV7-2	TRBJ2-1	TRBD2	CASSWELAGGGNEQFF
TRBV19	TRBJ1-1	NA	CARALGGGGTEAFF
TRBV25-1	TRBJ2-1	NA	CASSVAGREQFF
TRBV7-3	TRBJ1-1	TRBD1	CASSPGQANTEAFF
TRBV10-3	TRBJ2-7	NA	CAISEGWDNQDSYEQYF
TRBV7-9	TRBJ1-4	TRBD1	CASSRTGERNEKLFF
TRBV7-8	TRBJ1-1	NA	CASSLSSNTEAFF
TRBV19	TRBJ1-5	TRBD1	CATLGTVNQPQHF
TRBV7-9	TRBJ1-1	NA	CASSPMGGPTGTEAFF
TRBV7-3	TRBJ2-3	TRBD2	CASSLGTSPDTQYF
TRBV7-3	TRBJ1-3	NA	CASSADSVSGNTIYF
TRBV27	TRBJ1-2	TRBD1	CASSLDVQGARGYTF
TRBV30	TRBJ2-7	NA	CAWSGSTERLLLEQYF
TRBV27	TRBJ2-1	TRBD1	CASSPRTGGINEQFF
TRBV9	TRBJ2-1	NA	CASSSLEGSYNEQFF
TRBV30	TRBJ2-3	NA	CAWSLGSRDTQYF
TRBV27	TRBJ1-6	TRBD1	CASSLVDRDNSPLHF
TRBV12-3/TRBV12-4	TRBJ1-1	NA	CASGRTEEAFF
TRBV4-1	TRBJ2-2	TRBD2	CASSHAPGLKTGELFF
TRBV14	TRBJ2-1	TRBD1	CASNDRGPYNEQFF
TRBV30	TRBJ2-3	TRBD2	CAWSDSGGLTDTQYF
TRBV30	TRBJ2-1	TRBD1	CAWSVGQGEYNEQFF
TRBV28	TRBJ1-3	NA	CASATREWGNTIYF
TRBV7-3	TRBJ1-2	NA	CASSPAGEANYGYTF
TRBV30	TRBJ1-5	NA	CAWSVKGVINQPQHF